This paragraph reports one T cell receptor (beta chain). Sequencing was performed with immunoSEQ multiplex PCR; in TCRdb, only in-frame clones are kept and a portion is missing. The table has approximately 96,000 clones, approximately 94% seen once; the top ten hold around 2%. The CDR3 spans 14 residues. Trimming removed 7 bases at V and 8 bases at J, with 18 bases between. Germline V gene sequence: CDR1 LNHDA, CDR2 SQIVND (reference sequence). This specimen comes from a study of PD-1 blockade in classical Hodgkin lymphoma. Time point given: cycle 4 day 1 (C4D1), after 5 to 7 weeks of nivolumab. Each of the patients experienced relapse following autologous stem cell transplantation, and their brentuximab vedotin exposure differed.

The chain is built from TRBV19 and TRBJ2-1; tentatively, D is TRBD2 (6 bases). Sequences were derived from peripheral blood mononuclear cells (PBMCs), sampled before the fourth cycle of nivolumab. This TCR was recovered from a human donor with classical Hodgkin lymphoma. The CDR3 region is CASTPPGVFHEQFF. CDR3 in DNA: TGTGCCAGTACCCCCCCGGGAGTATTCCATGAGCAGTTCTTC.